This record covers a single TCR beta chain. This clone appeared a single time. The antigen this receptor binds is unknown. One base away there is no much larger clone; base qualities are not given. The data belong to a study of OX40 agonist ivuxolimab in advanced cancers. For context, the study as a whole: Ivuxolimab, which targeted the costimulatory receptor OX40 (CD134), was an agonistic, fully human IgG2 monoclonal antibody. Intravenous ivuxolimab was administered to patients every 2 weeks at six dose levels: 0.01, 0.1, 0.3, 1.5, 3 and 10 mg/kg. In the dose-escalation cohort, around four fifths of patients were male, and the mean age was approximately 60 years, with a range of 23 to 79. Patients were allowed to have had prior anti-PD-1, anti-PD-L1 or anti-CTLA-4 therapy, and approximately 41% of the dose-escalation patients had previously received checkpoint inhibitors. The paper describes the monotherapy dose-escalation part (N of about 57 patients) of the phase I trial of ivuxolimab. Partial responses were achieved by three dose-escalation patients, of whom one had hepatocellular carcinoma and two had cutaneous melanoma. Of the approximately 50 patients in dose escalation, approximately 20 had hepatocellular carcinoma, approximately 15 had melanoma, 9 had renal cell carcinoma and 9 had head and neck cancer. The point of sequencing TCRbeta in the periphery was to test whether ivuxolimab changed TCR sequence diversity and drove clonal T-cell expansion. What the authors observed across the whole study: At doses from 0.1 to 3.0 mg/kg, clonal expansion was seen in both CD4+ and CD8+ blood T cells between baseline and week 6. After ivuxolimab, more expanded clones were found on average in CD8+ T cells than in CD4+ T cells. Low levels of normalized T-cell clonal expansion were also seen in some patients who did not respond. The antigen specificity of the clonally expanded peripheral T cells was not determined. Partial responders in the 0.1-3.0 mg/kg groups had among the lowest normalized peripheral clonal expansion, especially among CD8+ T cells.

For sequencing of the TCRbeta CDR3 region, genomic DNA was extracted from the sorted cells. The immunoSEQ Assay was used to sequence the TCRbeta CDR3 regions. TCRdb limited this immuneACCESS table to in-frame rearrangements with V and J called. A share of clones is missing; checked studies link under half to unresolved V genes, and the rest is unexplained. The sample profile shows around 69,000 clones; 75% to 90% of them were found once. The biggest ten clones account for under 7% of the sample. The trial excluded patients who had a history of autoimmune disease or who were on systemic immunosuppression. Peripheral blood for TCR sequencing was drawn from every dose cohort at baseline, at cycle 4 day 1 and at cycle 7 day 1. The samples were taken from a phase I, first-in-human, multicenter, open-label dose-escalation trial of ivuxolimab. The trial enrolled adults with locally advanced or metastatic head and neck squamous cell, hepatocellular, melanoma or renal cell carcinoma. Before TCR sequencing, CD4+ T cells and CD8+ T cells from peripheral blood were sorted into separate populations.

V and J are trimmed by 2 bases and 2 bases, and the gene matches miss 5 bases of the junction. From the germline V gene, CDR1 is SGHRS and CDR2 is YFSETQ. From the cysteine through the phenylalanine, the CDR3 covers 16 amino acids. The DNA shown is the 48-base CDR3, in frame from base 1. The TCR sequence derives from an adult with an advanced solid tumor such as melanoma, head and neck, liver or kidney cancer. Sequencing was performed on CD4+ or CD8+ T cells sorted from blood, taken in a trial of the OX40 agonist ivuxolimab. This receptor chain uses TRBV5-1 and TRBJ2-7, and TRBD2 aligns with 12 junction nucleotides. This receptor has the CDR3 CASSFLGTSGPYEQYF. The DNA sequence is given as TGCGCCAGCAGCTTTCTTGGGACTAGCGGGCCCTACGAGCAGTACTTC.